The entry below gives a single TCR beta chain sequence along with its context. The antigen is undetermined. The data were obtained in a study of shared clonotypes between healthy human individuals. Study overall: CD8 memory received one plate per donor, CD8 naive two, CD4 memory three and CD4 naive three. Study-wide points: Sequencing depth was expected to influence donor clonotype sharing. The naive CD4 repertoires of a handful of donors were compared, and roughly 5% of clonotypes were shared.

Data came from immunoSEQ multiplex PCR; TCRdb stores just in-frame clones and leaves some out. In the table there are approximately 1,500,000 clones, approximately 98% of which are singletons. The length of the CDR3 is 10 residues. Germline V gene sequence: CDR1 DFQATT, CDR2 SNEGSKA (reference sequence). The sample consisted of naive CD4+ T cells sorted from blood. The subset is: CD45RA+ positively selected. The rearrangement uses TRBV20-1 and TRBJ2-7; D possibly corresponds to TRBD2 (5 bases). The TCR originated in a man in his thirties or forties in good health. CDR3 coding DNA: TGCAGCGGACTGGGCTACGAGCAGTACTTC. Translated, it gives CSGLGYEQYF.